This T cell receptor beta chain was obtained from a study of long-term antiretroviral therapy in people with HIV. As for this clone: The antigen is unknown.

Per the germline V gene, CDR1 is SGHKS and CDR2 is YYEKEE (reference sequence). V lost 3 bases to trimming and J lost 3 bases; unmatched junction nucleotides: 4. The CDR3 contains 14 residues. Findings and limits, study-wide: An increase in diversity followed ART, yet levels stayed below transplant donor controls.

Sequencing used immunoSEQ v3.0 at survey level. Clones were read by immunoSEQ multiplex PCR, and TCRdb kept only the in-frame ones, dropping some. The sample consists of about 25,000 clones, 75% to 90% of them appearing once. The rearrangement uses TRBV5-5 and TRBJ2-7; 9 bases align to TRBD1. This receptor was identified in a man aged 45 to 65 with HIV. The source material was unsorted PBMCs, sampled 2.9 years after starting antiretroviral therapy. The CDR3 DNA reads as TGTGCCAGCAGCTGGGGACAGGGAGGCTACGAGCAGTACTTC. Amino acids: CASSWGQGGYEQYF.